Listed below are T cell receptor beta chains from one sample, sequenced in a study of T-cell memory formation after mild COVID-19. TCRdb re-called the 5' RACE reads with MiXCR, one entry per CDR3 protein. This sample yields about 560,000 distinct CDR3 sequences, of which less than 25% are seen a single time; around 8.4% belongs to the top ten. The sequencing sample was made of PBMCs or a T cell subset sorted from them (not recorded which). These receptors originate from an adult woman who had mild COVID-19 (a few samples of this study predate the infection). Cell type and time point are not known. Each CDR3 is given with its conserved first and last residue. D genes are given only for firm matches. Size values are once, few and many counts, or a class for expanded clones, and some rows have none.

D gene,V gene,clone size,J gene,CDR3 length,CDR3 protein,CDR3 DNA
-,TRBV5-4,-,TRBJ2-2,15,CASSFKASATGELFF,TGTGCCAGCAGCTTCAAAGCTAGCGCTACCGGGGAGCTGTTTTTT
-,TRBV21-1,once,TRBJ2-3,16,CASSDRGTGGPDTQYF,TGTGCCAGCAGCGACCGAGGGACAGGGGGTCCAGATACGCAGTATTTT
-,TRBV5-4,few,TRBJ2-3,14,CASSLSGPRNTQYF,TGTGCCAGCAGCTTGAGCGGGCCGAGAAATACGCAGTATTTT
-,TRBV5-5,many,TRBJ2-5,14,CASSLPTVQETQYF,TGTGCCAGCAGCTTGCCGACAGTACAAGAGACCCAGTACTTC
-,TRBV21-1,-,TRBJ2-1,9,CARGYRRFF,TGTGCCAGAGGCTATCGGCGGTTCTTC
-,TRBV3-1,-,TRBJ1-4,14,CASSQRVTNEKLFF,TGTGCCAGCAGCCAAAGGGTAACTAATGAAAAACTGTTTTTT
-,TRBV5-6,-,TRBJ2-1,15,CASSFGRGGWNEQFF,TGTGCCAGCAGCTTCGGTAGGGGGGGTTGGAATGAGCAGTTCTTC
-,TRBV29-1,-,TRBJ1-1,14,CSVEARLWDTEAFF,TGCAGCGTTGAAGCCCGGTTGTGGGACACTGAAGCTTTCTTT
-,TRBV12-3/TRBV12-4,-,TRBJ1-2,15,CASSRGLQGTDGYTF,TGTGCCAGCAGTCGAGGGTTACAGGGAACGGATGGCTACACCTTC
-,TRBV29-1,few,TRBJ2-1,13,CSVARGSGNEQFF,TGCAGCGTAGCGAGGGGGAGCGGCAATGAGCAGTTCTTC
-,TRBV29-1,-,TRBJ1-2,15,CSVEMGNGGHYGYTF,TGCAGCGTTGAGATGGGGAACGGAGGTCACTATGGCTACACCTTC
-,TRBV7-9,-,TRBJ1-3,17,CASSLGYLATRGNTIYF,TGTGCCAGCAGCTTAGGATACCTCGCGACGCGTGGAAACACCATATATTTT
-,TRBV7-2,-,TRBJ1-5,14,CASSLIADNQPQHF,TGTGCCAGCAGCTTAATCGCAGACAATCAGCCCCAGCATTTT
TRBD2,TRBV20-1,once,TRBJ2-7,16,CSARVLTSGRAYEQYF,TGCAGTGCTAGAGTCCTGACTAGCGGGAGGGCCTACGAGCAGTACTTC
-,TRBV14,few,TRBJ2-3,13,CASSSLATDTQYF,TGTGCCAGCAGCTCATTGGCCACAGATACGCAGTATTTT
-,TRBV7-6,many,TRBJ1-1,14,CASSLERGNTEAFF,TGTGCCAGCAGCTTAGAAAGGGGTAACACTGAAGCTTTCTTT
TRBD1,TRBV6-1,-,TRBJ2-3,12,CASARGTDTQYF,TGTGCCAGCGCCAGGGGGACAGATACGCAGTATTTT
TRBD1,TRBV7-2,-,TRBJ1-2,14,CASSSAGTGGGYTF,TGTGCCAGCAGCTCCGCCGGGACAGGGGGAGGCTACACCTTC
-,TRBV7-6,-,TRBJ2-3,16,CASSLGGVLIADTQYF,TGTGCCAGCAGCTTAGGAGGGGTGTTAATAGCAGATACGCAGTATTTT
-,TRBV12-3/TRBV12-4,-,TRBJ1-1,16,CASNMTPQRMNTEAFF,TGTGCCAGCAACATGACCCCCCAGCGAATGAACACTGAAGCTTTCTTT
-,TRBV5-1,-,TRBJ1-1,15,CASSLENRDTTEAFF,TGCGCCAGCAGCTTGGAAAACAGGGATACCACTGAAGCTTTCTTT
-,TRBV18,-,TRBJ1-1,11,CSSSWNTEAFF,TGTTCCAGCTCATGGAACACTGAAGCTTTCTTT
TRBD1,TRBV2,-,TRBJ1-1,17,CASSEFTGTELNTEAFF,TGTGCCAGCAGTGAGTTCACCGGGACAGAACTGAACACTGAAGCTTTCTTT